This TCR gamma chain was recorded in a study of Vδ1+ human thymocytes (dated by TCRdb to the late 2010s). Study-wide context: As a data resource, the study described the mRNA-level TRG and TRD CDR3 repertoires of highly purified Vdelta1+ thymocytes obtained from young children. Validation of the multiplex-based CDR3 amplicon strategy against 5'RACE-based CDR3 amplicon generation methods had been performed previously.

RNA was isolated using the RNeasy mini kit, and reverse transcription was performed with Superscript III. CDR3 amplicons were generated by multiplex PCR with pooled V-gene forward primers and a constant-region reverse primer carrying Illumina adaptor overhangs. After gel purification, the amplicons were indexed with Nextera index primers over approximately 8 extra PCR cycles and then purified using AMPure XP beads. Libraries were sequenced on an Illumina MiSeq with paired-end 250 bp reads, dual indexing and roughly 19% PhiX spike-in. The published analysis was carried out like this. Reads were quality checked with FastQC, and TRG read pairs were merged with ea-utils fastq-join. IMGT/HighV-QUEST was used to annotate sequences, retaining only productive sequences with an unambiguous V-gene assignment, and each clonotype was defined by an identical CDR3 sequence. VDJtools 1.1.1, tcR 2.2.3, Treemap and vegan Shannon diversity in R 3.4.4 were used for downstream analysis. Public reads were reanalyzed in TCRdb with CATT, and rows carrying the same DNA were merged afterwards. For this entry, the V and J calls and clone size follow TCRdb and not the study's own pipeline. This sample is represented by approximately 9,400 gamma-chain clones; 56% of them were singletons. In total, the top ten clones hold about 1.4% of the sample.

Thymic samples were depleted of alphabeta T cells, then CD3+ TCRVdelta1+ TCRVdelta2- thymocytes were FACS-sorted. Sorted Vdelta1+ thymocyte purity ranged from roughly 97% to 99.6%. The thymic specimens were obtained from under ten paediatric patients, aged about 5 days to 17 months, who were having corrective cardiac surgery. After the thymic tissue was dispersed, mononuclear cells were isolated using a Histopaque-1077 density gradient. For staining, the antibodies used were anti-TCRVdelta1 clone TS8.2, anti-TCRVdelta2 clone B6, anti-CD3 clone HIT3a and anti-TCRalphabeta clone IP26. The junction shows trimming of 0 bases on V and 4 bases on J, and the gene matches do not reach 8 bases of it. Taken from the germline V gene (reference sequence), the CDR1 and CDR2 loops are VTNTFY and YDVSTARD. The CDR3 measures 16 amino acids from cysteine to phenylalanine. The entry retains the CDR3 DNA only, 48 bases that are in frame from base 1.

A word on this clone: Its antigen has not been determined. It has no much larger one-base neighbor in the sample; base qualities were not kept.

The paper's findings and limits, for the study overall: Donors did not cluster by age or sex, so the analyses were not stratified by age or sex. Unlike the oligoclonal repertoires in peripheral blood, the thymic TRG and TRD repertoires appeared highly polyclonal, with Gaussian CDR3 length distributions. Many TRG clonotypes were found to be shared between donors (up to about 7x10^3), whereas TRD repertoires were found to be essentially private (max about 120 shared). Even though sort purity was high, 20% to 25% of thymic TRD sequences were Vdelta2 (and few were Vdelta3), which was not the case for the peripheral blood Vdelta1+ controls. Because unexpected Vdelta2 sequences could lead to misinterpretation of bulk repertoire data, the authors recommended using highly purified populations and single-cell validation.

The sequence was collected from a girl under three years old who had congenital heart surgery. Here the chain combines TRGV3 and TRGJP1. No J gene was available from TCRdb, and it was assigned here by a germline match of the DNA. Sequencing was performed on Vdelta1+ gamma-delta thymocytes from the thymus. In light of the paper, this sample's cell subset or site label describes: FACS-sorted CD3+ TCRalphabeta- TCRVdelta1+ TCRVdelta2- thymocytes. The CDR3 in this case is CATWDRPGFTGWFKIF. The DNA is as follows: TGTGCCACCTGGGACAGGCCTGGATTCACTGGTTGGTTCAAGATATTT.